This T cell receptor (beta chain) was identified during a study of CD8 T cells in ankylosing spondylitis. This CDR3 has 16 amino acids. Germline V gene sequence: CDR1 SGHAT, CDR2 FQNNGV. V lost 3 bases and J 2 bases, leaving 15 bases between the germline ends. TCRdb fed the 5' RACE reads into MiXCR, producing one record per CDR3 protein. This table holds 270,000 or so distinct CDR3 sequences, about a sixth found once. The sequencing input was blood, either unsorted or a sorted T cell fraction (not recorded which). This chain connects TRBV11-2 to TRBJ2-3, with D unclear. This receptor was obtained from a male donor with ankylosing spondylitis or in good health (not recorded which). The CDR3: CASSFGQAISTDTQYF. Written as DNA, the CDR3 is TGTGCCAGCAGCTTTGGGCAAGCGATTTCCACAGATACGCAGTATTTT.